This T cell receptor (beta chain) was recorded in a study of technical replicates of blood from a few donors. Sequenced by immunoSEQ multiplex PCR; TCRdb stores in-frame clones only, minus some. The table lists over 55,000 clones, around 91% of them singletons. The receptor was isolated from a human donor in good health. Some clones in this sample may be carry-over from other donors' samples. The sequencing sample was made of PBMCs.

In DNA, the CDR3 is TGTGCCAGCAGCTTGCGGACAGGGGGCCAAGAGCAGTACTTC. This encodes CASSLRTGGQEQYF. V and J are TRBV7-2 and TRBJ2-7, with 11 bases lining up with TRBD1. Germline V CDR1 and CDR2: SGHTA, FQGNSA. J lost 7 bases, V lost 3 bases, and 5 bases had no gene match. This CDR3 comprises 14 residues.